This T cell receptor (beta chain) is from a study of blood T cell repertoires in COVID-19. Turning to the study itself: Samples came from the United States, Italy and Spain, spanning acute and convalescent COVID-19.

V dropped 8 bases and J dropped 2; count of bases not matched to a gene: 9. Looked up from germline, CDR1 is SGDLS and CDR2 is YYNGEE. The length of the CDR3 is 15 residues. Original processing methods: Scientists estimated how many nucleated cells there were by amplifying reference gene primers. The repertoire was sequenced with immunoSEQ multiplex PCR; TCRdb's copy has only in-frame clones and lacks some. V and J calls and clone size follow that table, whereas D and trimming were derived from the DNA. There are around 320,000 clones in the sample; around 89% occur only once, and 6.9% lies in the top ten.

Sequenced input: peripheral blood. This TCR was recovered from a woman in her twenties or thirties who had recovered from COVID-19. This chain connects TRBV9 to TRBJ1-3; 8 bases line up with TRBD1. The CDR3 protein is CASSGQGFAGNTIYF. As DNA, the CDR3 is TGTGCCAGTTCCGGACAGGGATTCGCTGGAAACACCATATATTTT.